The 8 T cell receptor beta chains presented below share a single source sample, sequenced in a study of blood T cell repertoires in COVID-19. Libraries were prepared by immunoSEQ multiplex PCR; TCRdb keeps only in-frame clonotypes and omits some of them. Here the sample spans 200,000 to 250,000 clones, roughly 84% being singletons. The sample taken for sequencing was peripheral blood. The receptors were gathered from a man aged 50 to 59 with active or convalescent COVID-19.

The chain joins TRBV7-2 to TRBJ2-1; possible D gene TRBD2, 5 bases. V was trimmed by 2 bases and J by 6 bases, leaving 8 bases between them. The CDR3 extends over 13 amino acids. Germline CDR1 SGHTA, CDR2 FQGNSA. This CDR3 reads CASSLTAGNEQFF. In nucleotides, the CDR3 is TGTGCCAGCAGCTTAACGGCGGGCAATGAGCAGTTCTTC.

V usage is TRBV6-5 and J usage is TRBJ1-6; 8 bases agree with TRBD1. The V and J ends lost 7 bases and 7 bases, in that order; junction bases with no gene match: 3. In germline, CDR1 is MNHEY, CDR2 SVGAGI. This CDR3 spans 13 amino acids. The CDR3 reads CASTRTGNSPLHF. CDR3 bases: TGTGCCAGCACCAGGACAGGGAATTCACCCCTCCACTTT.

This rearrangement joins TRBV29-1 to TRBJ2-5; D is possibly TRBD1 or TRBD2 (6 bases each). The V and J ends lost 7 bases and 5 bases respectively, with 14 bases between them. The CDR3 loop spans 12 amino acids. Germline V gene lookup returns CDR1 SQVTM and CDR2 ANQGSEA. The CDR3 DNA follows: TGCAGCGCGGGGGCTAACAGGGAGACCCAGTACTTC. Its protein product is CSAGANRETQYF.

The chain recombines TRBV7-9 with TRBJ1-4, with 8 bases lining up with TRBD1. The CDR3 is 17 amino acids. Germline CDR1 and CDR2: SEHNR and FQNEAQ (reference sequence). J was trimmed by 3 bases and V by 5 bases; bases with no gene match: 11. CDR3 coding DNA: TGTGCCAGCAGCCCACGACAGGGGAGAGAAGCTAATGAAAAACTGTTTTTT. Amino acids: CASSPRQGREANEKLFF.

The gene calls are TRBV28 and TRBJ1-5; D is possibly TRBD1 (6 bases). Trimming removed 5 bases at V and 2 bases at J, with 13 bases between. The CDR3 is made up of 15 amino acids. Germline V gene sequence: CDR1 MDHEN, CDR2 SYDVKM. CDR3 amino acids: CASSLGQSRNQPQHF. The DNA for the CDR3 is TGTGCCAGCAGTCTAGGACAGTCACGCAATCAGCCCCAGCATTTT.

The chain combines TRBV4-2 with TRBJ2-7; 8 bases agree with TRBD2. V was pared by 0 bases and J by 4 bases, with 5 bases of the junction left unmatched. Germline V gene lookup returns CDR1 LGHNA and CDR2 YNFKEQ. CDR3 length: 15 residues. The CDR3 sequence: CASSQDEREFYEQYF. CDR3 in DNA: TGTGCCAGCAGCCAAGATGAGCGGGAGTTTTACGAGCAGTACTTC.

This clone has just one count. The gene calls are TRBV29-1 and TRBJ2-1, with 7 positions matching TRBD2. The trim removed 7 bases at V and 5 bases at J, leaving 14 bases unmatched. Germline V gives CDR1 SQVTM, CDR2 ANQGSEA. The CDR3 extends over 15 amino acids. The CDR3 here is CSARQDQRGHNEQFF. Here the CDR3 DNA reads TGCAGCGCCCGGCAGGATCAGCGGGGCCACAATGAGCAGTTCTTC.

CDR3 sequence reads: CASSLRTRGETQYF. Written as DNA, the CDR3 is TGTGCCAGCAGCCTCAGAACCCGGGGGGAGACCCAGTACTTC. This sequence joins TRBV7-2 and TRBJ2-5; D might be TRBD2 (6 bases). The CDR3 is 14 residues long. CDR1 SGHTA and CDR2 FQGNSA come from the germline V gene. V was pared by 5 bases and J by 5 bases, with 15 bases between.